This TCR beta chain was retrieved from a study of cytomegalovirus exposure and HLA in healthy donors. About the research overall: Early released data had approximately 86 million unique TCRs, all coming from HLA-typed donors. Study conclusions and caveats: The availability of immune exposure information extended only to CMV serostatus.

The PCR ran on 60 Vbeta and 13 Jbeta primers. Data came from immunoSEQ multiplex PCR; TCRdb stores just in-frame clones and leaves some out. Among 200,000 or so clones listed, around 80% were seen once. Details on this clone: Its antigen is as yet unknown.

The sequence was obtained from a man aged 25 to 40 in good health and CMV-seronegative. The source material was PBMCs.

CDR3 region: CAINQEINYGYTF. DNA for the CDR3: TGTGCCATCAACCAGGAAATTAACTATGGCTACACCTTC. The chain links TRBV10-3 to TRBJ1-2; no clear D gene. The CDR3 consists of 13 residues. Per the germline V gene, CDR1 is ENHRY and CDR2 is SYGVKD. V was pared by 7 bases and J by 1 base, with 10 bases between.